The 25 T cell receptor beta chains below come from one sample, sequenced in a study of vaccination effects on CD4 cells after COVID-19. The table came from immunoSEQ multiplex PCR; TCRdb's copy has only in-frame clones and leaves some out. The sample has roughly 41,000 clones, around 71% seen once. The antigens for these receptors are not known. Following culture for approximately 11 days, CD4+ T cells were isolated. Participants completed two doses of the BNT162b2 or mRNA-1273 vaccine. The sequences come from CD4+ T cells from PBMCs cultured without peptide, collected after COVID-19 vaccination. The receptors here all came from a human donor who received a COVID-19 vaccine.

This chain links TRBV11-2 with TRBJ1-3, with D tentatively TRBD1 (6 bases). V lost 3 bases and J lost 4, with 16 bases in between. Germline loops: CDR1 SGHAT, CDR2 FQNNGV. This CDR3 is built from 16 residues. CDR3 bases: TGTGCCAGCAGCTTGGACGGCGGGGGGCCGGGAAACACCATATATTTT. It encodes CASSLDGGGPGNTIYF.

In its sample, this clone was seen once. This chain links TRBV6-2 or TRBV6-3 with TRBJ2-1; D is uncertain. There are 15 residues in the CDR3. The germline V gene encodes CDR1 MNHEY and CDR2 SVGEGT. Trimming removed 2 bases at V and 9 bases at J, with 17 bases between. CDR3 nucleotides: TGTGCCAGCAGTTACGTTCAGCCGCCCATCGGTGAGCAGTTCTTC. Its protein product is CASSYVQPPIGEQFF.

The V and J genes are TRBV9 and TRBJ1-1; a weak D match, TRBD1 (6 bases). V was trimmed by 4 bases and J by 1 base, leaving 11 bases between them. This CDR3 has 14 residues. Germline assignment: CDR1 SGDLS and CDR2 YYNGEE. Written as DNA, the CDR3 is TGTGCCAGCAGCCCGGGACAACCGAACACTGAAGCTTTCTTT. Translated, it gives CASSPGQPNTEAFF.

The rearrangement uses TRBV6-1 and TRBJ2-3; TRBD2 agrees at 8 bases. The CDR3 has 16 residues. CDR1 and CDR2 (germline): MNHNS, SASEGT. The ends lost 4 bases at V and 1 base at J; junction bases unmatched: 7. The CDR3 nucleotides are TGTGCCAGCAGTGCTCGGGGGGGGGCCCGCACAGATACGCAGTATTTT. This encodes CASSARGGARTDTQYF.

This chain's CDR3 is CASSLDVDREDAGELFF. CDR3 in DNA: TGTGCCAGCAGCTTAGATGTTGATAGAGAGGACGCCGGGGAGCTGTTTTTT. The rearrangement joins TRBV11-2 to TRBJ2-2; D gene ambiguous. Germline CDR1 reads SGHAT; CDR2 reads FQNNGV. V lost 0 bases to trimming and J lost 6 bases, with 17 bases between them. The CDR3 is made up of 17 amino acids.

The chain employs TRBV21-1 and TRBJ1-3; the table's D call, TRBD1, has no DNA check behind it. TRBV21-1 is a pseudogene locus. There are 13 residues in the CDR3. The CDR3 protein is CASRQRQGDTIYF. As DNA, the CDR3 is TGTGCCAGCAGACAAAGACAGGGAGACACCATATATTTT.

In DNA, the CDR3 is TGTGCCAGCAGTAGGGGGCCCACCTACGAGCAGTACTTC. It codes for CASSRGPTYEQYF. This rearrangement joins TRBV6-6 to TRBJ2-7; 7 bases line up with TRBD1. V lost 5 bases and J lost 2; bases outside the gene matches: 3. The V gene's germline CDR1 is MNHNY and CDR2 SVGAGI (reference sequence). The CDR3 length is 13 residues.

The CDR3 bases are TGTGCCAGCAGCCAAGGGGCGGGGGAGACCCAGTACTTC. This gives the protein CASSQGAGETQYF. The chain joins TRBV14 to TRBJ2-5; possibly TRBD2 for D (6 bases). This CDR3 region has 13 residues. Germline CDR1 and CDR2: SGHDN and FVKESK. Trimming took 1 base from V and 5 from J, leaving 8 bases between them.

This chain links TRBV4-2 with TRBJ1-3; D possibly corresponds to TRBD1 (5 bases). The CDR3 spans 16 residues. The V gene's germline CDR1 is LGHNA and CDR2 YNFKEQ. Trimming pared 4 bases from V and 0 bases from J, leaving 13 bases between. This chain's CDR3 is CASSREADSSGNTIYF. CDR3 sequence (DNA): TGTGCCAGCAGCCGGGAGGCAGACAGCTCTGGAAACACCATATATTTT.

The chain combines TRBV12-3 or TRBV12-4 with TRBJ2-3, with D unclear. V lost 4 bases and J 7 bases, leaving 6 bases between the germline ends. The CDR3 is made up of 11 amino acids. CDR3 sequence: CASSYVHTQYF. CDR3 in DNA: TGTGCCAGCAGTTATGTCCATACGCAGTATTTT.

This clone appeared a single time. The chain uses TRBV18 and TRBJ2-7, with a possible D match to TRBD2 (5 bases). The CDR3 has 13 amino acids. Trimming stripped 3 bases from V and 2 bases from J, with 8 bases between. The germline CDR1 and CDR2 sequences are KGHSH and LQKENI. In DNA form, the CDR3 reads TGTGCCAGCTCACCCGGGGTCCCCTACGAGCAGTACTTC. Its protein is CASSPGVPYEQYF.

V gene TRBV5-4 combines with J gene TRBJ2-7, with D possibly matching TRBD1 (6 bases). This CDR3 comprises 14 residues. CDR1 is SGHNT and CDR2 is YYREEE in the germline V gene (reference sequence). Trimming took off 0 bases at V and 2 bases at J, with 9 bases between the two ends. The CDR3 bases are TGTGCCAGCAGCTTGGATGGGGGCCCCTACGAGCAGTACTTC. The encoded protein is CASSLDGGPYEQYF.

The sample holds one count of this clone. The chain's CDR3 is CASSTRIKGSTEAFF. CDR3 sequence (DNA): TGTGCCAGCAGTACACGGATCAAGGGGAGCACTGAAGCTTTCTTT. The chain links TRBV27 to TRBJ1-1; D possibly corresponds to TRBD1 (5 bases). Between the trimmed V and J ends, which lost 5 bases and 4 bases, there was a span of 17 bases. Germline CDR1 is MNHEY and CDR2 is SMNVEV (reference sequence). The CDR3 has 15 residues.

The V and J genes are TRBV6-4 and TRBJ2-2; D gene ambiguous. This CDR3 region has 13 residues. Germline CDR1 reads MRHNA; CDR2 reads SNTAGT. V was cut by 5 bases and J by 5 bases, with 9 bases left in between. The CDR3 bases are TGTGCCAGCAGTCCCGAAGGGACCGGGGAGCTGTTTTTT. Translation: CASSPEGTGELFF.

The chain joins TRBV29-1 to TRBJ2-7; TRBD1 might be the D (6 bases). From germline, CDR1 is SQVTM and CDR2 ANQGSEA. Between the trimmed V and J ends, which lost 6 bases and 4 bases, there was a span of 16 bases. This CDR3 is built from 13 residues. The CDR3 DNA reads as TGCAGCGTCAAAGGGACAAGCGTATACGAGCAGTACTTC. Amino acids: CSVKGTSVYEQYF.

The chain uses TRBV19 and TRBJ2-1; maybe TRBD2 (6 bases). CDR3 size: 12 residues. V was pared by 3 bases and J by 13 bases, with 13 bases between. The germline gives CDR1 LNHDA, CDR2 SQIVND (reference sequence). Here the CDR3 reads CASSIGGERQFF. The CDR3 DNA is TGTGCCAGTAGTATCGGAGGGGAGCGACAGTTCTTC.

The chain uses TRBV6-1 and TRBJ1-3, with D possibly TRBD1 on 6 matching bases. V shed 0 bases and J shed 2 bases, with 20 bases lying between them. The V gene's germline CDR1 is MNHNS and CDR2 SASEGT. This CDR3 contains 19 residues. Here the CDR3 reads CASSEALGGGRDTGNTIYF. The CDR3 DNA reads as TGTGCCAGCAGTGAAGCCCTTGGGGGGGGCAGGGACACTGGAAACACCATATATTTT.

The count of this clone is one. The chain recombines TRBV5-1 with TRBJ2-3; 7 nucleotides align to TRBD1. Germline loops: CDR1 SGHRS, CDR2 YFSETQ. Trimming took 0 bases from V and 8 from J; bases not matched to a gene: 9. This CDR3 comprises 15 residues. The CDR3 protein is CASSLEVGGLGTQYF. As DNA, the CDR3 is TGCGCCAGCAGCTTGGAAGTAGGGGGCCTAGGTACGCAGTATTTT.

Only a few counts were recorded for this clone. The rearrangement uses TRBV7-7 and TRBJ2-5, with D unclear. The ends were cut back, 5 bases at V and 1 base at J, with 8 bases in the middle. Per the germline V gene, CDR1 is SSHAT and CDR2 is FNYEAQ (reference sequence). There are 13 residues in the CDR3. CDR3: CASSQISQETQYF. Written as DNA, the CDR3 is TGTGCCAGCAGCCAAATCTCCCAAGAGACCCAGTACTTC.

This clone was seen only a few times. V and J are TRBV6-6 and TRBJ2-2; possibly TRBD2 for D (5 bases). The CDR3 contains 14 residues. Germline CDR1 and CDR2: MNHNY and SVGAGI (reference sequence). The V gene lost 7 bases and the J gene lost 1 base, with 10 bases spanning the gap. The CDR3 here is CASTNGVNTGELFF. CDR3 bases: TGTGCCAGCACTAACGGGGTGAACACCGGGGAGCTGTTTTTT.

CDR3 in amino acids: CASSESTSAGGQLDTQYF. CDR3 in DNA: TGCGCCAGCAGTGAGTCGACCTCGGCGGGAGGGCAATTGGATACGCAGTATTTT. This sequence joins TRBV10-1 and TRBJ2-3; 9 nucleotides agree with TRBD2. The CDR3 consists of 18 residues. V dropped 0 bases and J dropped 6; count of bases not matched to a gene: 13. CDR1 is WNHNN, CDR2 SYGVQD, per germline (reference sequence).

The J gene is TRBJ2-7, the V gene TRBV7-8; 9 bases are a match to TRBD2. This CDR3 is built from 13 residues. V was clipped by 2 bases and J by 4 bases; unmatched bases: 0. Germline V gene data show CDR1 as SGHVS and CDR2 as FQNEAQ. The CDR3 DNA sequence: TGTGCCAGCAGCTTACTAGCGGGGTACGAGCAGTACTTC. It translates to CASSLLAGYEQYF.

In its sample, this clone was seen a few times. The V and J genes are TRBV4-1 and TRBJ1-5; the D is unclear. Germline assignment: CDR1 MGHRA and CDR2 YSYEKL. V lost 0 bases and J 0 bases, leaving 15 bases between the germline ends. This CDR3 has 18 residues. CDR3 nucleotide sequence: TGCGCCAGCAGCCAAGATAAGAGTCGCGAGTATAGCAATCAGCCCCAGCATTTT. It is translated as CASSQDKSREYSNQPQHF.

The V gene is TRBV11-2, the J gene TRBJ2-5; TRBD2 might be the D (6 bases). Trimming left V 5 bases short and J 3 bases short, with 16 bases between. The germline V gene has CDR1 SGHAT and CDR2 FQNNGV. The CDR3 covers 15 residues. The DNA of the CDR3 is TGTGCCAGCAGCATGACTAGTGGGGGAAAAGAGACCCAGTACTTC. Amino acid sequence: CASSMTSGGKETQYF.

This clone was observed a handful of times. V is TRBV29-1 and J is TRBJ2-2; the D gene is possibly TRBD1 (5 bases). Germline CDR1 reads SQVTM; CDR2 reads ANQGSEA. The CDR3 length is 13 residues. Trimming took off 7 bases at V and 4 bases at J, with 13 bases between the two ends. The CDR3, as DNA: TGCAGCGCGAGAACAGGATCCACCGGGGAGCTGTTTTTT. Its protein product is CSARTGSTGELFF.